The 30 T cell receptor beta chains reported below all come from one sample, sequenced in a study of T cell responses to AZD1222 COVID-19 vaccine. Sequencing was performed with immunoSEQ multiplex PCR; in TCRdb, only in-frame clones are kept and a portion is missing. The sample contains 150,000 or so clones, 88% of which appear only once. The starting material was peripheral blood, obtained on day 0 of AZD1222 vaccination. Receptors originate from an adult in good health.

This chain uses TRBV6-6 with TRBJ1-6, with 8 bases identical to TRBD1. V lost 7 bases and J lost 5; bases outside the gene matches: 4. CDR1 is MNHNY, CDR2 SVGAGI, per germline (reference sequence). This CDR3 is 14 amino acids long. As DNA, the CDR3 is TGTGCCAGCAAGGAGACAGGGGATAATTCACCCCTCCACTTT. Amino acids: CASKETGDNSPLHF.

The J gene is TRBJ1-4, the V gene TRBV5-1; 12 bases line up with TRBD1. Germline values: CDR1 SGHRS, CDR2 YFSETQ. J lost 7 bases, V lost 4 bases, and 5 bases had no gene match. The CDR3 covers 15 residues. In DNA form, the CDR3 reads TGCGCCAGCAGCATGGGACAGGGGGCGAGTGAAAAACTGTTTTTT. Protein product: CASSMGQGASEKLFF.

The J gene is TRBJ1-1, the V gene TRBV19; 8 bases agree with TRBD1. Germline assignment: CDR1 LNHDA and CDR2 SQIVND (reference sequence). CDR3 length: 14 residues. J lost 7 bases, V lost 3 bases, and 7 bases had no gene match. The CDR3 bases are TGTGCCAGTAGTATCGGGCCAGGGGGCCTTGAAGCTTTCTTT. It encodes CASSIGPGGLEAFF.

The rearrangement links TRBV24-1 to TRBJ1-4, with D perhaps TRBD1 (5 bases). This CDR3 is 14 amino acids long. From germline, CDR1 is KGHDR and CDR2 SFDVKD. V lost 4 bases, J lost 4 bases, and 9 bases lay in between. The CDR3 loop reads CATSEGTLNEKLFF. The CDR3 coding sequence is TGTGCCACCAGTGAGGGGACTCTTAATGAAAAACTGTTTTTT.

This clone appeared once. The chain carries TRBV5-8 and TRBJ2-5; 7 bases match TRBD2. The CDR3 is 16 amino acids. Looked up from germline, CDR1 is SGHTS and CDR2 is YDEGEE. With V trimmed by 0 bases and J by 1 base, 6 bases remained unmatched. CDR3 sequence reads: CASSLGPQRGQETQYF. The CDR3 DNA sequence: TGTGCCAGCAGCTTGGGACCCCAGCGGGGCCAAGAGACCCAGTACTTC.

This rearrangement joins TRBV12-3 or TRBV12-4 to TRBJ1-1; 7 nucleotides match TRBD1. This CDR3 spans 11 amino acids. V shed 8 bases and J 3 bases; nucleotides not matched to a gene: 0. This CDR3 is CASQGDTEAFF. For the CDR3, the DNA is TGTGCCAGCCAGGGGGACACTGAAGCTTTCTTT.

This clone was seen only a few times. The chain links TRBV6-5 to TRBJ1-2; 10 nucleotides match TRBD1. CDR3 length: 14 residues. CDR1 is MNHEY, CDR2 SVGAGI, per germline. J was trimmed by 4 bases and V by 6 bases; bases with no gene match: 5. CDR3 in DNA: TGTGCCAGCAGGGACAGGGGGTCCTTCTATGGCTACACCTTC. Translation gives CASRDRGSFYGYTF.

The rearrangement uses TRBV11-2 and TRBJ1-3; D unresolved. The V and J ends lost 0 bases and 11 bases respectively, with 8 bases between them. CDR1 and CDR2 (germline): SGHAT, FQNNGV. This CDR3 spans 12 amino acids. CDR3 sequence reads: CASSLEATAIYF. The CDR3 nucleotides read TGTGCCAGCAGCTTAGAGGCCACCGCCATATATTTT.

This clone was found once. The J gene is TRBJ2-1, the V gene TRBV5-5; 7 positions match TRBD1. Looked up from germline, CDR1 is SGHKS and CDR2 is YYEKEE (reference sequence). The V segment lost 7 bases and the J segment 4 bases; nucleotides outside the gene matches: 11. CDR3 length equals 15 residues. The CDR3 sequence is CASCAGTDTYNEQFF. The CDR3 DNA reads as TGTGCCAGCTGTGCCGGGACAGATACATACAATGAGCAGTTCTTC.

This clone has just one count. The gene calls are TRBV10-3 and TRBJ2-6; D not resolved. CDR1 ENHRY and CDR2 SYGVKD come from the germline V gene. V shed 6 bases and J shed 0 bases, with 6 bases lying between them. The CDR3 contains 14 residues. CDR3 nucleotide sequence: TGTGCCATCAGGGTTAGCTCTGGGGCCAACGTCCTGACTTTC. Its protein is CAIRVSSGANVLTF.

This chain joins TRBV28 and TRBJ1-2; D gene ambiguous. The V gene lost 5 bases and the J gene lost 2 bases, with 9 bases spanning the gap. The CDR3 runs 13 residues. Germline loops: CDR1 MDHEN, CDR2 SYDVKM. The CDR3 loop is CASSREQNYGYTF. DNA of the CDR3: TGTGCCAGCAGTCGGGAACAGAACTATGGCTACACCTTC.

V is TRBV6-5 and J is TRBJ1-6, with D perhaps TRBD1 (5 bases). With 5 bases removed from V and 0 bases from J, the gap between germline ends came to 8 bases. The CDR3 is 15 residues long. Germline V gives CDR1 MNHEY, CDR2 SVGAGI. The CDR3 is CASSQGGSYNSPLHF. The CDR3 coding sequence is TGTGCCAGCAGTCAGGGTGGCTCCTATAATTCACCCCTCCACTTT.

J is TRBJ1-4 and V is TRBV28; 12 bases line up with TRBD1. The CDR3 has 14 residues. Unmatched junction bases numbered 7, after V lost 4 bases and J lost 13 bases. CDR1 is MDHEN and CDR2 is SYDVKM in the germline V gene. The CDR3 sequence: CASSSGTGGRGLFF. The CDR3 nucleotides are TGTGCCAGCAGTTCTGGGACAGGGGGCCGGGGACTGTTTTTT. Looking up the rest from reference TRBV28 and TRBJ1-4 gives the full variable domain: DVKVTQSSRYLVKRTGEKVFLECVQDMDHENMFWYRQDPGLGLRLIYFSYDVKMKEKGDIPEGYSVSREKKERFSLILESASTNQTSMYLCASSSGTGGRGLFFGSGTQLSVL.

V gene TRBV19 combines with J gene TRBJ1-2; perhaps TRBD1 as D (5 bases). The CDR3 runs to 15 residues. Germline CDR1 LNHDA, CDR2 SQIVND (reference sequence). V was cut by 6 bases and J by 8 bases, with 22 bases left in between. DNA for the CDR3: TGTGCCAGTAGCCAAGGCTCGATGCAGGGTTACGGCTACACCTTC. Amino acids: CASSQGSMQGYGYTF.

The V and J genes are TRBV4-1 and TRBJ2-1, with D unclear. The V gene lost 1 base and the J gene lost 0 bases, with 10 bases spanning the gap. CDR3 size: 16 residues. CDR1 and CDR2 from the germline V gene are MGHRA and YSYEKL. In nucleotides, the CDR3 is TGCGCCAGCAGCCAAGTCGGTTCATTCTCCTACAATGAGCAGTTCTTC. Residues: CASSQVGSFSYNEQFF.

The V call is TRBV7-2, the J call TRBJ2-5; no definite D call. V lost 1 base, J lost 3 bases, and 9 bases lay in between. The CDR3 has 14 residues. From germline, CDR1 is SGHTA and CDR2 FQGNSA. The CDR3 spells CASSLDFREETQYF. CDR3 coding DNA: TGTGCCAGCAGCTTAGACTTTAGGGAAGAGACCCAGTACTTC.

The chain combines TRBV2 with TRBJ2-2, with a tentative D call TRBD2 (6 bases). This CDR3 has 15 amino acids. Germline CDR1 SNHLY, CDR2 FYNNEI. Trimming pared 7 bases from V and 4 bases from J, leaving 16 bases between. The chain's CDR3 is CASNRLGSSTGELFF. As DNA, the CDR3 is TGTGCCAGCAATAGACTAGGGTCGAGCACCGGGGAGCTGTTTTTT.

A word on this clone: Other DNA sequences within the sample encode an identical CDR3. The V and J genes are TRBV6-1 and TRBJ1-5, with D maybe TRBD1 (6 bases). Germline V gives CDR1 MNHNS, CDR2 SASEGT. The CDR3 contains 16 residues. The germline V and J ends were trimmed by 0 bases and 2 bases, with 11 bases remaining between them. The CDR3 sequence: CASSEAARGGNQPQHF. The CDR3 DNA sequence: TGTGCCAGCAGTGAAGCAGCCAGGGGCGGCAATCAGCCCCAGCATTTT.

The chain combines TRBV5-8 with TRBJ2-1; the D call may be TRBD1 or TRBD2 (5 bases each). Per the germline V gene, CDR1 is SGHTS and CDR2 is YDEGEE. This CDR3 has 16 amino acids. The germline V and J ends were trimmed by 1 base and 5 bases, with 16 bases remaining between them. CDR3: CASSLSTGRPDNEQFF. The CDR3, as DNA: TGTGCCAGCAGCTTGTCAACGGGGCGGCCAGACAATGAGCAGTTCTTC.

In DNA, the CDR3 is TGTGCCAGCAGCGTGGGGGGACAGGGGCGTGAAAAACTGTTTTTT. This codes for CASSVGGQGREKLFF. The V gene is TRBV9, the J gene TRBJ1-4; 10 bases are shared with TRBD1. Germline-derived CDR1 and CDR2 are SGDLS and YYNGEE. This CDR3 region has 15 residues. V trimming: 2 bases; J trimming: 7 bases; junction bases outside the gene matches: 5.

This clone was picked up a small number of times. This chain joins TRBV6-1 and TRBJ2-7; possible D gene TRBD2, 6 bases. The CDR3 covers 16 residues. Trimming cost V 4 bases and J 3 bases, with 19 bases left between them. Germline lookup yields CDR1 MNHNS and CDR2 SASEGT. CDR3: CASSAPRLVGNYEQYF. DNA of the CDR3: TGTGCCAGCAGTGCGCCCCGACTAGTGGGGAACTACGAGCAGTACTTC.

This clone has more than one count but fewer than ten. This chain uses TRBV5-5 with TRBJ2-5; D unclear. This CDR3 has 12 amino acids. The V gene lost 0 bases and the J gene lost 1 base, with 1 base spanning the gap. Germline V gives CDR1 SGHKS, CDR2 YYEKEE (reference sequence). CDR3 sequence: CASSLAQETQYF. The DNA for the CDR3 is TGTGCCAGCAGCTTGGCCCAAGAGACCCAGTACTTC.

The rearrangement uses TRBV6-2 or TRBV6-3 and TRBJ2-7, with D tentatively TRBD1 or TRBD2 (6 bases each). Trimming took 6 bases from V and 3 from J, leaving 21 bases between them. This CDR3 spans 16 amino acids. The V gene's germline CDR1 is MNHEY and CDR2 SVGEGT. CDR3 amino acids: CASSLQVWRGDYEQYF. For the CDR3, the DNA is TGTGCCAGCAGCCTCCAGGTGTGGAGGGGGGACTACGAGCAGTACTTC.

This clone appeared once. The gene calls are TRBV2 and TRBJ1-5, with 11 bases identical to TRBD1. Germline V gene sequence: CDR1 SNHLY, CDR2 FYNNEI. The V segment lost 1 base and the J segment 7 bases; nucleotides outside the gene matches: 3. This CDR3 is built from 15 residues. CDR3 residues: CASSEGTGGWQPQHF. CDR3 DNA sequence: TGTGCCAGCAGTGAAGGGACAGGGGGCTGGCAGCCCCAGCATTTT.

The J gene is TRBJ2-7, the V gene TRBV6-2 or TRBV6-3; 9 nucleotides agree with TRBD1. V was pared by 2 bases and J by 4 bases, with 6 bases of the junction left unmatched. Germline CDR1 MNHEY, CDR2 SVGEGT. The CDR3 is 15 residues long. In DNA, the CDR3 is TGTGCCAGCAGTTACGCCGGGACAGGGAGATACGAGCAGTACTTC. Translated: CASSYAGTGRYEQYF.

As for this clone: Other DNA sequences in the sample encode the same CDR3. The rearrangement links TRBV7-2 to TRBJ1-1; D remains unclear. The CDR3 runs to 15 residues. V was cut by 1 base and J by 0 bases, with 9 bases left in between. CDR1 SGHTA and CDR2 FQGNSA come from the germline V gene. CDR3 DNA: TGTGCCAGCAGCTTAGACCCGGGAATGAACACTGAAGCTTTCTTT. Its translation is CASSLDPGMNTEAFF. The complete variable domain, with remaining parts taken from reference TRBV7-2 and TRBJ1-1, reads GAGVSQSPSNKVTEKGKDVELRCDPISGHTALYWYRQSLGQGLEFLIYFQGNSAPDKSGLPSDRFSAERTGGSVSTLTIQRTQQEDSAVYLCASSLDPGMNTEAFFGQGTRLTVV.

V usage is TRBV11-2 and J usage is TRBJ2-7, with a tentative D call TRBD1 (6 bases). Per the germline V gene, CDR1 is SGHAT and CDR2 is FQNNGV. The CDR3 is 12 residues long. V was cut by 4 bases and J by 8 bases, with 12 bases left in between. CDR3 nucleotides: TGTGCCAGCAGCTGGGACGGGACAAAGCAGTACTTC. Its translation: CASSWDGTKQYF.

The rearrangement links TRBV11-2 to TRBJ1-5; possibly TRBD1 for D (5 bases). Germline V gives CDR1 SGHAT, CDR2 FQNNGV. The V end was cut by 1 base, the J end by 7 bases, with 14 bases between. The CDR3 sequence is 15 residues long. CDR3 amino acids: CASSLGSGSRQPQHF. The CDR3, as DNA: TGTGCCAGCAGCTTAGGTTCAGGGAGTAGGCAGCCCCAGCATTTT. The variable domain in full, completed from reference TRBV11-2 and TRBJ1-5, reads EAGVAQSPRYKIIEKRQSVAFWCNPISGHATLYWYQQILGQGPKLLIQFQNNGVVDDSQLPKDRFSAERLKGVDSTLKIQPAKLEDSAVYLCASSLGSGSRQPQHFGDGTRLSIL.

Details on this clone: Its ends do not fully match the called genes, so a read error is possible. The chain employs TRBV3-1 (or the pseudogene TRBV3-2) and TRBJ1-2, with unresolved D. CDR3 length equals 16 residues. Germline V lookup: CDR1 LGHDT, CDR2 YNNKEL (reference sequence). Here the CDR3 reads CASSHPAGGVDYGYIF. CDR3 nucleotide sequence: TGTGCCAGCAGCCATCCTGCCGGCGGGGTAGACTATGGCTACATCTTC.

This clone occurred a few times. The chain carries TRBV14 and TRBJ2-7; D ambiguous. The CDR3 consists of 12 residues. With 3 bases removed from V and 3 bases from J, the gap between germline ends came to 6 bases. Per the germline V gene, CDR1 is SGHDN and CDR2 is FVKESK. CDR3 coding DNA: TGTGCCAGCAGCCAGAGCGTCTACGAGCAGTACTTC. It specifies CASSQSVYEQYF.